The next 16 T cell receptor beta chains were all read from a single sample in a study of CD8+ T cells in alopecia areata. Reverse transcribed after extraction, RNA yielded cDNA as the sequencing template. Data came from immunoSEQ multiplex PCR; TCRdb stores just in-frame clones and leaves some out. This sample has roughly 260,000 clones, each found more than once. Cells pooled from cutaneous lymph nodes were sorted on CD4, CD8alpha, NKG2D, NKG2ACE and other markers. Material for sequencing was CD4+ T cells sorted from a lymph node. The receptors stem from a C3H/HeJ mouse with alopecia areata. Strain MHC haplotype: H2-k.

In the case of this clone: The germline and genes are mouse ones. Read coverage stops 4 residues before the CDR3 terminus; the germline J gene supplies the remainder. The chain couples TRBV17 to TRBJ2-7; TRBD2 agrees at 9 bases. The CDR3 spans 14 residues. Germline V gene lookup returns CDR1 MNHDT and CDR2 YYDKIL. CDR3 sequence reads: CASSIRLGGYEQYF. The CDR3 DNA, read in part, is TGTGCTAGCAGTATACGGCTGGGGGGGTAT. Full variable domain (rest looked up from reference TRBV17 and TRBJ2-7): DTTVKQNPRYKLARVGKPVNLICSQTMNHDTMYWYQKKPNQAPKLLLFYYDKILNREADTFEKFQSSRPNNSFCSLYIGSAGLEYSAMYLCASSIRLGGYEQYFGPGTRLTVL.

Remarks on this clone: Each gene name is a mouse one. Sequencing ends 4 residues short of the CDR3 end; the germline J gene provides the rest. The chain links TRBV13-3 to TRBJ1-2; D remains ambiguous. V lost 0 bases and J 4 bases, leaving 4 bases between the germline ends. Germline CDR1 NNHDY, CDR2 SYVADS. The CDR3 is 12 residues long. The CDR3 bases that were read are TGTGCCAGCAGTGATGCAGTCTCC. Translating gives CASSDAVS. The full CDR3 is CASSDAVSDYTF.

Regarding this clone: The gene names here belong to mouse. The read is 4 residues too short to cover the CDR3 end, so that end is filled in from the germline J gene. The chain has TRBV29 and TRBJ1-2, with unresolved D. With 3 bases removed from V and 1 base from J, the gap between germline ends came to 3 bases. The CDR3 totals 12 residues. Per the germline V gene, CDR1 is MSHET and CDR2 is SYDVDS. The CDR3 DNA, read in part, is TGTGCTAGCAGTTTCAAAAACTCC. It codes for CASSFKNS. The full CDR3 sequence reads CASSFKNSDYTF.

On this clone: Each gene name is a mouse one. In the same sample, other DNA sequences code for this CDR3. CDR3 amino acids: CASSERDIQDTQYF. The covered CDR3 bases are TGTGCCAGCAGTGAAAGGGACATCCAAGAC. The gene calls are TRBV13-3 and TRBJ2-5; maybe TRBD1 (6 bases). The read is 4 residues too short to cover the CDR3 end, so that end is filled in from the germline J gene. The CDR3 is 14 residues long. Germline values: CDR1 NNHDY, CDR2 SYVADS. V lost 2 bases and J lost 2, with 9 bases in between.

To note about this clone: Each gene name is a mouse one. Sequencing ends 4 residues short of the CDR3 end; the germline J gene provides the rest. The rearrangement joins TRBV13-1 to TRBJ2-3; 9 bases fit TRBD1. Germline V gene data show CDR1 as NSHNY and CDR2 as SYGAGN. V shed 5 bases and J 0 bases; nucleotides not matched to a gene: 7. The CDR3 is 16 amino acids. The chain's CDR3 is CASRTLGQGSAETLYF. The CDR3 bases that were read are TGTGCCAGCAGGACCCTGGGACAGGGAAGTGCAGAA.

This clone was recorded a few times. The listed genes are named as in mouse. The DNA ends 4 residues before the CDR3 does, and the rest of the CDR3 is filled in from the germline J gene. J is TRBJ1-2 and V is TRBV19, with 9 bases matching TRBD1. This CDR3 comprises 14 residues. Trimming removed 1 base from V and 3 bases from J; junction bases left unmatched: 1. Per germline, CDR1 FNHDT and CDR2 SITEND (reference sequence). CDR3 residues: CASSITGGHSDYTF. The covered CDR3 bases are TGTGCCAGCAGTATAACAGGGGGCCACTCC.

About this clone: Each gene name is a mouse one. Read coverage stops 4 residues before the CDR3 terminus; the germline J gene supplies the remainder. Other nucleotide sequences from this sample produce the same CDR3. The chain is built from TRBV19 and TRBJ2-1; 7 bases line up with TRBD2. After removal of 2 bases from V and 3 bases from J, the junction contained 2 bases not matched to a gene. Germline V gives CDR1 FNHDT, CDR2 SITEND (reference sequence). This CDR3 has 14 residues. This chain's CDR3 is CASSIWGSYAEQFF. The covered CDR3 bases are TGTGCCAGCAGTATCTGGGGGTCCTATGCT.

For this clone: Germline and genes here are mouse. The CDR3 goes on 4 residues after the read ends, and that part is filled in from the germline J gene. This chain links TRBV14 with TRBJ2-7, with D tentatively TRBD1 (5 bases). V was shortened by 4 bases and J by 0 bases, with 8 bases between the two germline ends. The V gene's germline CDR1 is SGHDT and CDR2 FRDEAV. This CDR3 region has 13 residues. The CDR3 reads CASSPGSSYEQYF. Incomplete CDR3 DNA: TGTGCCAGCAGTCCAGGGAGCTCCTAT.

About this clone: Gene names refer to mouse genes. The read ends 4 residues shy of where the CDR3 ends; the end is completed using the germline J gene. The genes are TRBV1 and TRBJ2-7; perhaps TRBD2 as D (6 bases). V was shortened by 6 bases and J by 1 base, with 10 bases between the two germline ends. This CDR3 contains 13 residues. CDR1 and CDR2 (germline): NSQYPW, LRSPGD (reference sequence). CDR3 DNA (partial): TGCACCTGCAGGGGGGGACTTTCCTAT. This gives the protein CTCRGGLSY. The entire CDR3 protein reads CTCRGGLSYEQYF.

As concerns this clone: Each gene name is a mouse one. The CDR3 extends 4 residues past the end of the read, so its final part is completed from the germline J gene. Other DNA sequences from this sample encode an identical CDR3 as well. The chain links TRBV5 to TRBJ2-2; 8 positions agree with TRBD2. V lost 4 bases and J lost 3; bases outside the gene matches: 4. The germline gives CDR1 LGHNA, CDR2 YNLKQL (reference sequence). The CDR3 has 15 residues. This chain's CDR3 is CASSRDWGYTGQLYF. Partial CDR3 DNA: TGTGCCAGCAGCCGAGACTGGGGATACACCGGG.

This clone was observed a few times. Germline and genes here are mouse. Sequencing ends 4 residues short of the CDR3 end; the germline J gene provides the rest. The rearrangement joins TRBV5 to TRBJ1-1; 7 bases map to TRBD1. The junction had 11 bases not matched to a gene; V was cut back by 4 bases and J by 0 bases. Germline CDR1 reads LGHNA; CDR2 reads YNLKQL (reference sequence). CDR3 size: 17 residues. The CDR3 bases that were read are TGTGCCAGCAGCCCCACGACAGGGACCTCTTCAAACACA. This codes for CASSPTTGTSSNT. The complete CDR3 reads CASSPTTGTSSNTEVFF.

Turning to this clone: Gene names are the mouse ones. Read data end 4 residues before the CDR3 end; the end is taken from the germline J gene. The gene calls are TRBV13-1 and TRBJ1-1; weak D call: TRBD1 (6 bases). The CDR3 is 12 residues long. Germline values: CDR1 NSHNY, CDR2 SYGAGN. The sequenced part of the CDR3 DNA is TGTGCCAGCAGTGATCCCAGGGGA. Its protein product is CASSDPRG. The complete CDR3 protein is CASSDPRGEVFF.

With respect to this clone: Mouse germline and gene names are used. The read stops 4 residues short of the end of the CDR3; the missing end is completed from the germline J gene. This chain joins TRBV14 and TRBJ2-5; TRBD2 matches at 9 bases. Germline V gene sequence: CDR1 SGHDT, CDR2 FRDEAV. The CDR3 has 14 amino acids. The CDR3 loop is CASSLSGGGDTQYF. The part of the CDR3 DNA that was read is TGTGCCAGCAGTTTATCTGGGGGGGGAGAC.

This clone occurred a few times. Gene names refer to mouse genes. Sequencing ends 4 residues short of the CDR3 end; the germline J gene provides the rest. The chain employs TRBV13-1 and TRBJ2-7; 8 bases map to TRBD2. Per germline, CDR1 NSHNY and CDR2 SYGAGN. CDR3 length: 15 residues. Incomplete CDR3 DNA: TGTGCCAGCAGTGATGCAATGGCTGGGGGGTAT. Translating it yields CASSDAMAGGY. The whole CDR3 is CASSDAMAGGYEQYF.

This clone was seen a few times. Mouse gene names and germline throughout. The missing CDR3 end, 4 residues past where the read stops, is filled in from the germline J gene. Other DNA sequences in this sample translate to the same CDR3. The chain employs TRBV13-3 and TRBJ1-1, with D perhaps TRBD1 (5 bases). The CDR3 length is 12 residues. The germline CDR1 and CDR2 sequences are NNHDY and SYVADS. CDR3 DNA (partial): TGTGCCAGCAACCTGGGGGGGAGA. This translates into CASNLGGR. The full CDR3 sequence reads CASNLGGREVFF.

Concerning this clone itself: The gene names given are mouse names. The CDR3 extends 4 residues past the end of the read, so its final part is completed from the germline J gene. The genes are TRBV5 and TRBJ1-2, with TRBD1 identical over 9 bases. The germline gives CDR1 LGHNA, CDR2 YNLKQL (reference sequence). The CDR3 runs 17 residues. With V trimmed by 0 bases and J by 4 bases, 9 bases remained unmatched. CDR3 region: CASSQDPTGGEGSDYTF. The CDR3 DNA, read in part, is TGTGCCAGCAGCCAAGATCCAACAGGGGGCGAAGGCTCC.